The present T cell receptor (beta chain) was sequenced within a study of blood T cell repertoires in COVID-19. In the study overall: The origin of the acute and convalescent COVID-19 samples was the United States, Italy and Spain. From T cells, B-cell-depleted T cells, or PBMCs came the material, which was cDNA or gDNA.

Original processing methods: For nucleated cells, counts were estimated from reference gene primer amplification. Method: immunoSEQ multiplex PCR; TCRdb's copy keeps in-frame clones and lacks some. V and J calls and clone size are as listed in that table; D and trimming were resolved from the DNA. The profile shows 150,000 to 200,000 clones, 75% to 80% of them singletons. CDR3 length equals 14 residues. Germline V CDR1 and CDR2: LGHNA, YNFKEQ. Trimming cost V 1 base and J 9 bases, with 13 bases left between them. What was sequenced was peripheral blood. J is TRBJ2-1 and V is TRBV4-2; possibly TRBD2 for D (6 bases). This clonotype originated in a woman aged 70-85 years with acute or convalescent COVID-19. CDR3 coding DNA: TGTGCCAGCAGCCAAGGAGGTAGCGGTTTTGAGCAGTTCTTC. This translates into CASSQGGSGFEQFF.